This TCR beta chain stems from a study of T-cell memory formation after mild COVID-19. Overall study: Largely, the TCR clusters proved donor specific. Whole-study results and caveats: Those CD4+ clones that contracted were mainly in CM and EM (CD8+ ones in EMRA).

This clonotype turned up a few times. Its specificity is unknown. 5'RACE with constant-segment primers built TCRalpha and TCRbeta cDNA libraries with UMIs. TCRdb fed the 5' RACE reads into MiXCR, producing one record per CDR3 protein. The table has 350,000 to 400,000 distinct CDR3 sequences, roughly 14% seen once; the top ten hold around 21%. This TCR was recovered from a man younger than 30 who had mild COVID-19 (a few samples of this study predate the infection). Cell type and time point are not known. Source material: PBMCs or a T cell subset sorted from them (not recorded which).

CDR3 DNA sequence: TGTGCCAGCAGCGGAGCCAAAAACATTCAGTACTTC. Protein product: CASSGAKNIQYF. V and J are TRBV9 and TRBJ2-4; D remains unclear. Germline V gene sequence: CDR1 SGDLS, CDR2 YYNGEE. V was clipped by 3 bases and J by 0 bases, with 1 base between them. The CDR3 is made up of 12 amino acids.